These 25 T cell receptor beta chains were all obtained from the same sample, sequenced in a study of CD8 T cells in ankylosing spondylitis. Overall study results and limits: A TCR beta motif made of about eight highly homologous variants seemed typical of ankylosing spondylitis blood.

TCRdb reprocessed the 5' RACE reads with MiXCR, giving one entry per CDR3 protein. The table has about 540,000 distinct CDR3 sequences, over 9.5% seen once. These receptors have no known antigen. The source material was blood, either unsorted or a sorted T cell fraction (not recorded which). The source is a male donor with ankylosing spondylitis.

This clonotype was detected a few times. The chain joins TRBV10-3 to TRBJ2-1; 14 nucleotides align to TRBD2. Trimming cost V 0 bases and J 5 bases; bases outside gene matches: 3. CDR3 length: 17 amino acids. Per the germline V gene, CDR1 is ENHRY and CDR2 is SYGVKD. This CDR3 is CAISESRLAGGDNEQFF. The CDR3 nucleotides read TGTGCCATCAGTGAGTCCCGACTAGCGGGAGGGGACAATGAGCAGTTCTTC.

This clonotype was picked up many times. V and J are TRBV6-2 or TRBV6-3 and TRBJ2-1; perhaps TRBD1 as D (5 bases). The length of the CDR3 is 16 residues. Germline V lookup: CDR1 MNHEY, CDR2 SVGEGT. Trimming shortened V by 5 bases and J by 0 bases, and 14 bases separated the two germline ends. The CDR3 nucleotides are TGTGCCAGCAGTCTCCAGGGATTCGGCTCCTACAATGAGCAGTTCTTC. Translation gives CASSLQGFGSYNEQFF.

V gene TRBV29-1 combines with J gene TRBJ1-2; 9 bases agree with TRBD1. CDR3 length equals 16 residues. The V segment lost 4 bases and the J segment 2 bases; nucleotides outside the gene matches: 11. The V gene's germline CDR1 is SQVTM and CDR2 ANQGSEA. The CDR3 region is CSVARGRDRVNYGYTF. DNA of the CDR3: TGCAGCGTTGCGAGAGGCCGGGACAGGGTCAACTATGGCTACACCTTC. The whole variable domain, filled in from reference TRBV29-1 and TRBJ1-2, reads SAVISQKPSRDICQRGTSLTIQCQVDSQVTMMFWYRQQPGQSLTLIATANQGSEATYESGFVIDKFPISRPNLTFSTLTVSNMSPEDSSIYLCSVARGRDRVNYGYTFGSGTRLTVV.

V usage is TRBV6-1 and J usage is TRBJ1-2; D is possibly TRBD1 (5 bases). CDR1 is MNHNS, CDR2 SASEGT, per germline. This CDR3 contains 14 residues. Deletions cut 7 bases from V and 5 bases from J, with 17 bases between. CDR3: CASIGGRRNYGYTF. The CDR3 DNA reads as TGTGCCAGCATTGGGGGTAGAAGGAATTATGGCTACACCTTC.

In its sample, this clonotype was seen a few times. This chain connects TRBV7-9 to TRBJ2-3; 9 nucleotides line up with TRBD2. Germline V gives CDR1 SEHNR, CDR2 FQNEAQ (reference sequence). The CDR3 spans 17 residues. J was trimmed by 4 bases and V by 4 bases; bases with no gene match: 12. The CDR3 nucleotides read TGTGCCAGCAGCTCCCCCCGGCGGGAGGGCCCTCCAGATACGCAGTATTTT. Its protein is CASSSPRREGPPDTQYF.

This clonotype was seen only a few times. This chain uses TRBV6-1 with TRBJ1-2; 11 bases align to TRBD1. The CDR3 consists of 14 residues. J lost 7 bases, V lost 7 bases, and 8 bases had no gene match. The V gene's germline CDR1 is MNHNS and CDR2 SASEGT. DNA of the CDR3: TGTGCCAGCATCCGGACAGGGGGCCTTAGTGGCTACACCTTC. Translating it yields CASIRTGGLSGYTF.

The CDR3 sequence: CASSHPEGPDEQFF. The CDR3 nucleotides read TGTGCCAGCAGCCACCCGGAGGGGCCTGATGAGCAGTTCTTC. The genes are TRBV7-9 and TRBJ2-1; D is possibly TRBD2 (6 bases). The CDR3 is 14 amino acids. Trimming removed 5 bases at V and 8 bases at J, with 16 bases between. Per germline, CDR1 SEHNR and CDR2 FQNEAQ (reference sequence).

V and J are TRBV14 and TRBJ2-1, with D possibly TRBD2 on 5 matching bases. Trimming stripped 0 bases from V and 6 bases from J, with 9 bases between. The CDR3 has 14 amino acids. Germline V gives CDR1 SGHDN, CDR2 FVKESK. The CDR3 loop reads CASSQDLSGNEQFF. CDR3 DNA: TGTGCCAGCAGCCAAGATTTGAGCGGCAATGAGCAGTTCTTC.

This sequence joins TRBV7-2 and TRBJ1-1; 7 bases are shared with TRBD1. Germline CDR1 SGHTA, CDR2 FQGNSA. Losses at the gene ends were 5 bases for V and 3 bases for J; bases not matched to a gene: 9. The CDR3 extends over 15 amino acids. The CDR3 here is CASSTAGTDHTEAFF. CDR3 DNA: TGTGCCAGCAGCACGGCCGGGACAGACCACACTGAAGCTTTCTTT.

The chain uses TRBV20-1 and TRBJ1-1; maybe TRBD1 (5 bases). V lost 7 bases and J lost 1, with 7 bases in between. Germline V CDR1 and CDR2: DFQATT, SNEGSKA (reference sequence). The CDR3 sequence is 11 residues long. CDR3 DNA: TGCAGTGGGGACTGGAACACTGAAGCTTTCTTT. Its protein is CSGDWNTEAFF.

Turning to this clonotype: One junction end disagrees with the germline gene, perhaps due to a read error. The chain uses TRBV5-1 and TRBJ2-3; D tentatively reads TRBD1 or TRBD2 (5 bases each). Germline loops: CDR1 SGHRS, CDR2 YFSETQ. The CDR3 spans 13 residues. CDR3 sequence (DNA): TGCGCCAGCAGCTTGTGGGGTGGGGACCCCCCGGATTTT. Translation: CASSLWGGDPPDF. Drawing the rest from reference TRBV5-1 and TRBJ2-3, the complete variable domain is KAGVTQTPRYLIKTRGQQVTLSCSPISGHRSVSWYQQTPGQGLQFLFEYFSETQRNKGNFPGRFSGRQFSNSRSEMNVSTLELGDSALYLCASSLWGGDPPDFGPGTRLTVL.

This clonotype has a handful of counts. V is TRBV12-3 or TRBV12-4 and J is TRBJ2-2, with 7 bases matching TRBD2. V lost 6 bases and J lost 2; bases outside the gene matches: 6. The CDR3 length is 15 residues. The CDR3, as DNA: TGTGCCAGCAGACTAACTAGCGCTAACACCGGGGAGCTGTTTTTT. Encoded protein: CASRLTSANTGELFF.

This clonotype was picked up many times. V usage is TRBV10-3 and J usage is TRBJ1-3; no clear D. Germline assignment: CDR1 ENHRY and CDR2 SYGVKD. Trimming cost V 7 bases and J 3 bases, with 7 bases left between them. The length of the CDR3 is 12 residues. CDR3 bases: TGTGCCATCAATCGGGATGGAAACACCATATATTTT. Translating it yields CAINRDGNTIYF.

This clonotype was picked up a small number of times. This chain links TRBV27 with TRBJ1-1; no firm D call. In germline, CDR1 is MNHEY, CDR2 SMNVEV (reference sequence). The V end lost 2 bases, the J end lost 7 bases, and 14 bases lay between the germline ends. This CDR3 has 14 amino acids. The DNA of the CDR3 is TGTGCCAGCAGTTTACTGCCCCTGGGAGTTGAAGCTTTCTTT. Its protein product is CASSLLPLGVEAFF.

V and J are TRBV3-1 and TRBJ2-5; D is unresolved. The V gene lost 1 base and the J gene lost 2 bases, with 11 bases spanning the gap. The CDR3 has 15 amino acids. CDR1 and CDR2 (germline): LGHDT, YNNKEL (reference sequence). The CDR3 DNA is TGTGCCAGCAGCCAAGCTCTCGGGCCGCAAGAGACCCAGTACTTC. Amino acid sequence: CASSQALGPQETQYF.

The CDR3 nucleotides are TGCGCCAGCAGCCAAGATCTCGGTTCGCAGTATTTT. The encoded protein is CASSQDLGSQYF. The J gene is TRBJ2-3, the V gene TRBV4-1; D gene unclear. In germline, CDR1 is MGHRA, CDR2 YSYEKL. Deletions cut 0 bases from V and 10 bases from J, with 8 bases between. The CDR3 is 12 residues long.

The chain uses TRBV7-8 and TRBJ2-4; D assignment may be TRBD1 or TRBD2 (5 bases each). V was trimmed by 3 bases and J by 7 bases, leaving 13 bases between them. This CDR3 spans 14 amino acids. CDR1 is SGHVS, CDR2 FQNEAQ, per germline. The CDR3 here is CASSLGPVNNIQYF. The CDR3 coding sequence is TGTGCCAGCAGCTTGGGACCGGTTAACAACATTCAGTACTTC.

This clonotype was counted ten times or more. The chain carries TRBV20-1 and TRBJ1-5; D perhaps matches TRBD1 (6 bases). CDR3 length equals 14 residues. The V and J ends lost 0 bases and 5 bases respectively, with 11 bases between them. Germline V lookup: CDR1 DFQATT, CDR2 SNEGSKA (reference sequence). Here the CDR3 reads CSAREPRGDQPQHF. The CDR3 coding sequence is TGCAGTGCTAGAGAACCAAGGGGGGATCAGCCCCAGCATTTT.

This clonotype was detected a few times. The rearrangement links TRBV12-3 or TRBV12-4 to TRBJ1-1; no clear D. With 3 bases removed from V and 3 bases from J, the gap between germline ends came to 11 bases. There are 14 residues in the CDR3. The CDR3 reads CASSLVGTHTEAFF. The CDR3 coding sequence is TGTGCCAGCAGTTTGGTGGGAACGCACACTGAAGCTTTCTTT.

V gene TRBV18 combines with J gene TRBJ2-4; D uncertain. In germline, CDR1 is KGHSH, CDR2 LQKENI. The CDR3 consists of 13 residues. Trimming took 2 bases from V and 6 from J, leaving 8 bases between them. The CDR3 DNA reads as TGTGCCAGCTCACCAGGGATGATAAACATTCAGTACTTC. Amino acids: CASSPGMINIQYF.

The gene calls are TRBV27 and TRBJ2-5; 12 nucleotides agree with TRBD1. The trim removed 8 bases at V and 5 bases at J, leaving 3 bases unmatched. The germline CDR1 and CDR2 sequences are MNHEY and SMNVEV (reference sequence). CDR3 length: 13 residues. CDR3 bases: TGTGCCAGCCGGGACAGGGGGCTGGAGACCCAGTACTTC. This gives the protein CASRDRGLETQYF.

This clonotype was counted a few times. The J gene is TRBJ2-4, the V gene TRBV12-3 or TRBV12-4; maybe TRBD2 (5 bases). The CDR3 totals 15 residues. V lost 5 bases and J lost 5, with 16 bases in between. The DNA of the CDR3 is TGTGCCAGCAGTCCCCGGGGTAACCTGGAAAACATTCAGTACTTC. It is translated as CASSPRGNLENIQYF.

This clonotype has just a few counts. The genes are TRBV2 and TRBJ2-3, with 9 bases lining up with TRBD2. Germline loops: CDR1 SNHLY, CDR2 FYNNEI. The CDR3 is made up of 16 amino acids. V was pared by 10 bases and J by 1 base, with 12 bases of the junction left unmatched. The CDR3 DNA reads as TGTGCCACCCTGAGGGTCGTAGCGGGGGGCACAGATACGCAGTATTTT. It codes for CATLRVVAGGTDTQYF.

This clonotype has only a few counts. This chain connects TRBV10-3 to TRBJ2-3, with a possible D match to TRBD2 (6 bases). Germline CDR1 ENHRY, CDR2 SYGVKD. Trimming left V 10 bases short and J 2 bases short, with 19 bases between. This CDR3 is 15 amino acids long. The CDR3 DNA reads TGTGCCACGTGTCTAACTAGCAGCCTCACAGATACGCAGTATTTT. It codes for CATCLTSSLTDTQYF.

In its sample, this clonotype was seen many times. V gene TRBV5-1 combines with J gene TRBJ1-3; D is unresolved. The length of the CDR3 is 15 residues. The germline CDR1 and CDR2 sequences are SGHRS and YFSETQ. With 0 bases removed from V and 0 bases from J, the gap between germline ends came to 7 bases. CDR3 region: CASSLDASSGNTIYF. CDR3 sequence (DNA): TGCGCCAGCAGCTTGGATGCCAGCTCTGGAAACACCATATATTTT.